This note documents a single T cell receptor (beta chain) sequence. How the authors handled the data: Nucleated cell counts were estimated from reference gene primer amplification. The protocol was immunoSEQ multiplex PCR, while the TCRdb copy is restricted to in-frame clones and leaves out a portion. From that table come the V and J calls and clone size; the DNA was used to work out D and trimming. Counted here are about 250,000 clones, 88% occurring once; the ten biggest clones make up around 6.3%. The CDR3 contains 15 residues. Germline-derived CDR1 and CDR2 are SGHTA and FQGNSA. The germline V and J ends were trimmed by 7 bases and 3 bases, with 15 bases remaining between them. This sample is part of a study of blood T cell repertoires in COVID-19. On the study more broadly: There were acute and convalescent COVID-19 samples, and they came from the United States, Italy and Spain. Sample material is recorded as cDNA or gDNA derived from T cells, B-cell-depleted T cells, or PBMCs.

Patients from Seattle were sampled longitudinally, starting during active infection. The V and J genes are TRBV7-2 and TRBJ2-2, with D perhaps TRBD2 (5 bases). Source material: peripheral blood. The receptor's source is a woman aged 25 to 39 with COVID-19, enrolled during active disease. Here the CDR3 reads CASTQRPSHTGELFF. The CDR3 region has the DNA TGTGCCAGCACCCAAAGACCTAGCCACACCGGGGAGCTGTTTTTT.